One and the same sample provided the 10 T cell receptor beta chains below, sequenced in a study of blood T cell repertoires in COVID-19. Generated by immunoSEQ multiplex PCR, the TCRdb table keeps only in-frame clones and is missing some. In the table there are some 350,000 clones, around 91% of which are singletons. Material for sequencing was PBMCs or T cells enriched from blood (not recorded which). These receptors all come from a man younger than 35 who had recovered from COVID-19.

The rearrangement links TRBV13 to TRBJ2-3, with 10 bases fitting TRBD1. Trimming cost V 4 bases and J 4 bases; bases outside gene matches: 11. The CDR3 extends over 17 amino acids. In germline, CDR1 is PRHDT, CDR2 FYEKMQ (reference sequence). CDR3 loop: CASSSRRDRGWSDTQYF. DNA of the CDR3: TGTGCCAGCAGCTCACGACGGGACAGGGGATGGTCAGATACGCAGTATTTT.

The genes are TRBV28 and TRBJ1-2; 8 bases match TRBD1. The CDR3 loop spans 16 amino acids. Germline V gene sequence: CDR1 MDHEN, CDR2 SYDVKM. V lost 6 bases and J lost 4; bases outside the gene matches: 13. The CDR3 spells CASRKAWTGIVYGYTF. In nucleotides, the CDR3 is TGTGCCAGCAGAAAAGCTTGGACAGGGATTGTCTATGGCTACACCTTC.

J is TRBJ2-1 and V is TRBV10-3; TRBD2 agrees at 10 bases. The germline V gene encodes CDR1 ENHRY and CDR2 SYGVKD. V was pared by 8 bases and J by 6 bases, with 10 bases of the junction left unmatched. The CDR3 is 15 amino acids. The CDR3 DNA is TGTGCCATCGGACTAGCGGAGGGGGCGGGCAATGAGCAGTTCTTC. Residues: CAIGLAEGAGNEQFF.

This clone was picked up a small number of times. The genes are TRBV5-1 and TRBJ2-7; D is possibly TRBD2 (6 bases). CDR3 length equals 15 residues. The V gene lost 4 bases and the J gene lost 2 bases, with 16 bases spanning the gap. Per germline, CDR1 SGHRS and CDR2 YFSETQ. The chain's CDR3 is CASSPIPGEAYEQYF. As DNA, the CDR3 is TGCGCCAGCAGCCCCATACCGGGGGAAGCCTACGAGCAGTACTTC. The full variable domain, in which reference TRBV5-1 and TRBJ2-7 provide the parts outside the CDR3, is KAGVTQTPRYLIKTRGQQVTLSCSPISGHRSVSWYQQTPGQGLQFLFEYFSETQRNKGNFPGRFSGRQFSNSRSEMNVSTLELGDSALYLCASSPIPGEAYEQYFGPGTRLTVT.

V usage is TRBV7-9 and J usage is TRBJ2-7; D might be TRBD2 (5 bases). CDR3 size: 14 residues. Germline-derived CDR1 and CDR2 are SEHNR and FQNEAQ (reference sequence). Trimming cost V 5 bases and J 4 bases, with 15 bases left between them. CDR3 coding DNA: TGTGCCAGCAGCCGAGGGTTATTAGCTTACGAGCAGTACTTC. Translation: CASSRGLLAYEQYF. Complete variable domain (other parts from reference TRBV7-9 and TRBJ2-7): DTGVSQNPRHKITKRGQNVTFRCDPISEHNRLYWYRQTLGQGPEFLTYFQNEAQLEKSRLLSDRFSAERPKGSFSTLEIQRTEQGDSAMYLCASSRGLLAYEQYFGPGTRLTVT.

The J gene is TRBJ1-3, the V gene TRBV21-1; the DNA was not compared with TRBD1, the D call given in the table. TRBV21-1 is tagged as a pseudogene. This CDR3 comprises 21 residues. The chain's CDR3 is CASSKGSGGTNNRTSGNTIYF. CDR3 DNA: TGTGCCAGCAGCAAAGGATCAGGGGGAACGAATAACCGAACCTCTGGAAACACCATATATTTT.

The genes are TRBV2 and TRBJ2-2; D is uncertain. Germline lookup yields CDR1 SNHLY and CDR2 FYNNEI. V was trimmed by 6 bases and J by 1 base, leaving 9 bases between them. The CDR3 is 14 residues long. The CDR3 DNA is TGTGCCAGCAGCCCGACGGGGAACACCGGGGAGCTGTTTTTT. Protein product: CASSPTGNTGELFF.

The chain uses TRBV6-5 and TRBJ1-2; TRBD1 matches at 10 bases. Germline CDR1 MNHEY, CDR2 SVGAGI. The junction had 10 bases not matched to a gene; V was cut back by 6 bases and J by 9 bases. The CDR3 spans 14 residues. The chain's CDR3 is CASSGTGVLHSYTF. The CDR3 DNA reads as TGTGCCAGCAGCGGGACAGGGGTTCTCCATAGCTACACCTTC.

This sequence joins TRBV19 and TRBJ2-1, with TRBD2 identical over 15 bases. Germline loops: CDR1 LNHDA, CDR2 SQIVND (reference sequence). The CDR3 totals 15 residues. The V segment lost 9 bases and the J segment 5 bases; nucleotides outside the gene matches: 5. CDR3 region: CASKGLAGGNNEQFF. The DNA of the CDR3 is TGTGCCAGCAAGGGACTAGCGGGGGGCAACAATGAGCAGTTCTTC.

The V gene is TRBV19, the J gene TRBJ2-1; 13 bases are shared with TRBD2. Germline CDR1 and CDR2: LNHDA and SQIVND (reference sequence). This CDR3 spans 19 amino acids. Trimming cost V 4 bases and J 3 bases; bases outside gene matches: 12. The CDR3 loop is CASSTTGLAGKLSYNEQFF. The CDR3 DNA reads TGTGCCAGTAGTACCACGGGACTAGCGGGGAAACTCAGCTACAATGAGCAGTTCTTC.